The next 4 T cell receptor beta chains were all read from a single sample in a study of cytomegalovirus exposure and HLA in healthy donors. PCR employed 60 Vbeta and 13 Jbeta primers. The data were produced by immunoSEQ multiplex PCR, yet TCRdb's version contains in-frame clones alone and is incomplete. Among roughly 120,000 clones listed, about two thirds were seen once. The sample consisted of PBMCs. The receptors here all came from a man in his sixties in good health and CMV-seropositive.

The chain joins TRBV5-6 to TRBJ2-1, with TRBD2 as a possible D gene (6 bases). The CDR3 is made up of 16 amino acids. The V and J ends lost 1 base and 0 bases respectively, with 11 bases between them. Germline loops: CDR1 SGHDT, CDR2 YYEEEE. CDR3 sequence (DNA): TGTGCCAGCAGCTTGAATCCGCGGGGCTCCTACAATGAGCAGTTCTTC. Amino acids: CASSLNPRGSYNEQFF.

The chain carries TRBV6-1 and TRBJ2-3, with 9 bases matching TRBD1. Germline CDR1 and CDR2: MNHNS and SASEGT. The CDR3 consists of 15 residues. J was trimmed by 6 bases and V by 6 bases; bases with no gene match: 10. The CDR3: CASRLDRGGLDTQYF. The CDR3, as DNA: TGTGCCAGCAGATTGGACAGGGGTGGTCTGGATACGCAGTATTTT.

V is TRBV4-1 and J is TRBJ1-2, with D maybe TRBD1 (5 bases). Between the trimmed V and J ends, which lost 1 base and 3 bases, there was a span of 12 bases. CDR1 and CDR2 (germline): MGHRA, YSYEKL. The CDR3 is made up of 15 amino acids. The CDR3 sequence: CASSQGSGGDYGYTF. The CDR3 nucleotides are TGCGCCAGCAGCCAAGGTTCCGGGGGGGACTATGGCTACACCTTC.

V and J are TRBV6-7 and TRBJ2-1; TRBD2 might be the D (5 bases). TRBV6-7 is an ORF, and what it does is uncertain. This CDR3 is 11 amino acids long. V shed 5 bases and J shed 9 bases, with 8 bases lying between them. Written as DNA, the CDR3 is TGTGCCAGCAGTAAGGGAGCTGAGCAGTTCTTC. The encoded protein is CASSKGAEQFF.